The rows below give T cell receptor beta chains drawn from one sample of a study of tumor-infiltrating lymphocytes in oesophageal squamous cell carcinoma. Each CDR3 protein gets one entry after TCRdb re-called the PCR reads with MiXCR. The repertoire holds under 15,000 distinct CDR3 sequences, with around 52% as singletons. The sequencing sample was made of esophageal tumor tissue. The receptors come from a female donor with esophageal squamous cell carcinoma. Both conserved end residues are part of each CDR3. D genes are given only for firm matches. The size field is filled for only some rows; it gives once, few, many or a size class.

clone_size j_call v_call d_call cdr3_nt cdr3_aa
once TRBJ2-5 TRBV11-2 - TGTGCCAGCAGCTTAGCGGGGGCAGTTTACGAGACCCAGTACTTC CASSLAGAVYETQYF
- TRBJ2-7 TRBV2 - TGTGCCAGCAGTGGACAGTACGAGCAGTACTTC CASSGQYEQYF
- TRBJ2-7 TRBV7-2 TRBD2 TGTGCCAGCAGCTTAGCTAGCGGGATCTACGAGCAGTACTTC CASSLASGIYEQYF
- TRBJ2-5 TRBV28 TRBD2 TGTGCCAGCAGTTTATTTGCTAGCGGGACGGTGGTGACCCAGTACTTC CASSLFASGTVVTQYF
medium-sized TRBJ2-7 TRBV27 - TGTGCCAGTAAGAGGGGCTACGAGCAGTACTTC CASKRGYEQYF
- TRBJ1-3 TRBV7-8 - TGTGCCAGCAGCTTCGGTGACAGACGCTCTGGAAACACCATATATTTT CASSFGDRRSGNTIYF
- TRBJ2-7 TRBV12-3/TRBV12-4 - TGTGCCAGCAGTGGGGGACCCTACGAGCAGTACTTC CASSGGPYEQYF
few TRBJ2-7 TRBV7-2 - TGTGCCAGCAGCTCCCCCGGGGATACCTACGAGCAGTACTTC CASSSPGDTYEQYF
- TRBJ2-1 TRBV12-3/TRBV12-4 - TGTGCCAGCATTCTCAATGAGCAGTTCTTC CASILNEQFF
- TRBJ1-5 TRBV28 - TGTGCCAGCAGCCTACGAGGGGGGGCGGTTCAGCCCCAGCATTTT CASSLRGGAVQPQHF
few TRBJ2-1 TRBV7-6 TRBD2 TGTGCCAGCTCCACTAGCGGGGTTTACAATGAGCAGTTCTTC CASSTSGVYNEQFF
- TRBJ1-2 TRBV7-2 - TGTGCCAGCACGGGAAGAGGGGGCTATGGCTACACCTTC CASTGRGGYGYTF
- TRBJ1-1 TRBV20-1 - TGCAGTGCTAGAGATTTGGGCAAGAACACTGAAGCTTTCTTT CSARDLGKNTEAFF
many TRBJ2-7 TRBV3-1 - TGTGCCAGCAGCCTTTGGTTGGGGGACTACGAGCAGTACTTC CASSLWLGDYEQYF
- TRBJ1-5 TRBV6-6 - TGTGCCAGCAGTTACTCCGGGTTTCAGCCCCAGCATTTT CASSYSGFQPQHF
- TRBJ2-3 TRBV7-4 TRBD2 TGTGCCAGCAGCTTAGTTCGTGCGGGGGGGTCCGGATTCACAGATACGCAGTATTTT CASSLVRAGGSGFTDTQYF
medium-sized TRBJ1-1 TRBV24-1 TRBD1 TGTGCCACCAGTGGAGGGGGCAGGACTGAAGCTTTCTTT CATSGGGRTEAFF
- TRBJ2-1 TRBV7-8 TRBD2 TGTGCCAGCAGCTTAGGCCGGGCGGGACTAGCGGGATCCAATGAGCAGTTCTTC CASSLGRAGLAGSNEQFF
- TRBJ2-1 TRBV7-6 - TGTGCCAGCAGCTTAGTCGGGACTTACGACAATGAGCAGTTCTTC CASSLVGTYDNEQFF
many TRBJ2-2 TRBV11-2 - TGTGCCAGCAGCTCTCGAGAAACTTTGAACACCGGGGAGCTGTTTTTT CASSSRETLNTGELFF
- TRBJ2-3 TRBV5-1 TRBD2 TGCGCCAGCAGCTTGGTACCCGCGGGGGTAATCACAGATACGCAGTATTTT CASSLVPAGVITDTQYF
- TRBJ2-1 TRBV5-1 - TGCGCCAGCAGCTTGGTGGTAGCGGGTAAGGGGGACAATGAGCAGTTCTTC CASSLVVAGKGDNEQFF
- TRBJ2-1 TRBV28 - TGTGCCAGCCCAAAACCCGGGGGCCTCATGGATGAGCAGTTCTTC CASPKPGGLMDEQFF
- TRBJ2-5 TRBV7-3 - TGTGCCAGCAGCCCATCCAGGGTAGCCACCGGGGAGCTGTACTTC CASSPSRVATGELYF
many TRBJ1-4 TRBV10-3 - TGTGCCATCAGTGAGTCGGGGCGTATAAGTGAAAAACTGTTTTTT CAISESGRISEKLFF
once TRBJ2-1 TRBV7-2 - TGTGCCAGCAATCCTGAATTAACTTATTCTTCCTACAATGAGCAGTTCTTC CASNPELTYSSYNEQFF
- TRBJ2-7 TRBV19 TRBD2 TGTGCCAGTACGGCGACTAGCGGTCCCAGCTCCTACAATGAGCAGTACTTC CASTATSGPSSYNEQYF
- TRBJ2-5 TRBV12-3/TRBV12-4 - TGTGCCAGCAGTCACCCTTCAGGGACCCAGTACTTC CASSHPSGTQYF
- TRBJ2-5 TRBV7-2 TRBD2 TGTGCCAGCAGCTTTCTCACGGGGGGGCTTAAGGGAGAGACCCAGTACTTC CASSFLTGGLKGETQYF
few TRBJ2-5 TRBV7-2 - TGTGCCAGCAGCCCAGACGGGTACTTCCAAGAGACCCAGTACTTC CASSPDGYFQETQYF
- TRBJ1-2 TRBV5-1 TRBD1 TGCGCCAGCAGCTCGGACAGGGAAGGCTACACCTTC CASSSDREGYTF
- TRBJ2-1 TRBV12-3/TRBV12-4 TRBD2 TGTGCCAGCAGTTTTGAGGGAGGGCATTACAATGAGCAGTTCTTC CASSFEGGHYNEQFF
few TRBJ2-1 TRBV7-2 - TGTGCCAGCAGCTTACAGGTGCGGGATGAGCAGTTCTTC CASSLQVRDEQFF
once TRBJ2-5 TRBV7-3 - TGTGCCAGCAGCTTAAGGGAAAAGCAAGAGACCCAGTACTTC CASSLREKQETQYF
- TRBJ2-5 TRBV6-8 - TGTGCCAGCATTCGAGCGGTCGGGGAGACCCAGTACTTC CASIRAVGETQYF
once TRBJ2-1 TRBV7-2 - TGTGCCAGCAGCATGGGATCTTCCACCTCCTACGAGCAGTTCTTC CASSMGSSTSYEQFF
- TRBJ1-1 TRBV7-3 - TGTGCCAGCAGCTTAGCCGGCGAAAACACTGAAGCTTTCTTT CASSLAGENTEAFF
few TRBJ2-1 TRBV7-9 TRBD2 TGTGCCAGCGTCCGATCTAGCGGGAGCTACAATGAGCAGTTCTTC CASVRSSGSYNEQFF
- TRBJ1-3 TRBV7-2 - TGTGCCAGCAGCTTATGGGCCGGCACCTCGGGAAACACCATATATTTT CASSLWAGTSGNTIYF
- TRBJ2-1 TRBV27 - TGTGCCAGCAGTTCGCAGGGGTGGCGGGAGCAGTTCTTC CASSSQGWREQFF
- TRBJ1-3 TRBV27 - TGTGCCAGCAGTTTATCCGGTTACTCTGGAAACACCATATATTTT CASSLSGYSGNTIYF
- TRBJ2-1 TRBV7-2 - TGTGCCAGCAGCTTATGGGGCCAAAACTCCTACAATGAGCAGTTCTTC CASSLWGQNSYNEQFF
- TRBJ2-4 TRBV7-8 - TGTGCCAGCAGCCATGGGAATGAGCAGTACTTC CASSHGNEQYF
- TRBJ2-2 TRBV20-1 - TGCAGCCCAGGGTCCCCGTACACCGGGGAGCTGTTTTTT CSPGSPYTGELFF
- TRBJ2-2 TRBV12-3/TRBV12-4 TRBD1 TGTGCCAGCAAAGACAGGGTTCTCAACACCGGGGAGCTGTTTTTT CASKDRVLNTGELFF
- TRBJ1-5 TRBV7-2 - TGTGCCAGCAGCTTAGCAGGGGGGGGTCAGCCCCAGCATTTT CASSLAGGGQPQHF
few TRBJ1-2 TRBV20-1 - TGCAGTGCTAGGTCTATGATTATGACGGGCTACACCTTC CSARSMIMTGYTF
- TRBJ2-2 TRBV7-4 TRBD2 TGTGCCAGCACCTCCTCAGTCCGCGGGAGGCTGGAGCTGTTTTTT CASTSSVRGRLELFF
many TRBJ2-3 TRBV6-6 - TGTGCCAGCAGTTACCCCGCAGATACGCAGTATTTT CASSYPADTQYF
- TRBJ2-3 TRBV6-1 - TGTGCCAGCAGCACGACGGGTCGGAGATTGGCTACGCAGTATTTT CASSTTGRRLATQYF
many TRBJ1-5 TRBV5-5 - TGTGCCAGCAGTCGGACAGTTAATAGCAATCAGCCCCAGCATTTT CASSRTVNSNQPQHF
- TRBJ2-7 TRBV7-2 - TGTGCCAGCAGCTTAGCTTGGGACTACGAGCAGTACTTC CASSLAWDYEQYF
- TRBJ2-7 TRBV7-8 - TGTGCCAGCAGCTTAGAGGGCAAGTCCTACGAGCAGTACTTC CASSLEGKSYEQYF